This T cell receptor (beta chain) stems from a study of T cell changes during pregnancy in multiple sclerosis. Germline CDR1 LNHNV, CDR2 YYDKDF (reference sequence). V shed 0 bases and J shed 2 bases, with 16 bases lying between them. CDR3 length: 17 residues. Only in-frame clones appear in the TCRdb table, and some are missing; sequencing was by immunoSEQ multiplex PCR. The sample contains around 62,000 clones, 90% of which appear only once. The sequencing here drew on peripheral blood, taken in the third trimester of pregnancy. This chain joins TRBV15 and TRBJ1-2, with D perhaps TRBD1 (5 bases). The receptor comes from a female donor with multiple sclerosis, enrolled in a pregnancy study. DNA of the CDR3: TGTGCCACCAGCAGAGAAAGGGGACTGGTTGAAAACTATGGCTACACCTTC. Its translation is CATSRERGLVENYGYTF.